Following are 30 T cell receptor beta chains from one sample sequenced in a study of naive CD8 T cells in extremely preterm neonates. Sequencing was performed with immunoSEQ multiplex PCR; in TCRdb, only in-frame clones are kept and a portion is missing. The sample yields over 5,000 clones, approximately 96% seen once. Sample: naive CD8+ T cells from blood. These receptors were taken from a human donor in good health.

V is TRBV4-3 and J is TRBJ1-1; no definite D call. V was cut by 4 bases and J by 0 bases, with 6 bases left in between. The germline V gene has CDR1 LGHNA and CDR2 YSLEER. This CDR3 spans 13 amino acids. The CDR3 region has the DNA TGCGCCAGCAGCCTAGTCATGAACACTGAAGCTTTCTTT. Protein: CASSLVMNTEAFF.

The genes are TRBV2 and TRBJ1-2, with no clear D. Germline V gene lookup returns CDR1 SNHLY and CDR2 FYNNEI. The CDR3 contains 12 residues. V was trimmed by 9 bases and J by 4 bases, leaving 12 bases between them. CDR3 protein: CASPAGSYGYTF. The DNA for the CDR3 is TGTGCCAGTCCCGCGGGGTCCTATGGCTACACCTTC.

This sequence joins TRBV27 and TRBJ2-1; 11 bases line up with TRBD2. This CDR3 is 15 amino acids long. The V gene end was trimmed by 0 bases and the J gene end by 9 bases; junction bases not matched to a gene: 4. CDR1 and CDR2 (germline): MNHEY, SMNVEV (reference sequence). The CDR3 loop is CASSLSGTSGSEQFF. CDR3 in DNA: TGTGCCAGCAGTTTATCGGGGACTAGCGGCAGTGAGCAGTTCTTC.

The chain is built from TRBV7-9 and TRBJ1-4; D is undetermined. The CDR3 extends over 16 amino acids. Trimming took 4 bases from V and 7 from J, leaving 19 bases between them. CDR1 SEHNR and CDR2 FQNEAQ come from the germline V gene (reference sequence). DNA for the CDR3: TGTGCCAGCAGCTCGTTTGACGCGTCAGAGGCTGAAAAACTGTTTTTT. The encoded protein is CASSSFDASEAEKLFF.

V usage is TRBV4-1 and J usage is TRBJ1-1, with D perhaps matching TRBD1 (5 bases). Germline CDR1 reads MGHRA; CDR2 reads YSYEKL. The CDR3 has 14 residues. V was trimmed by 1 base and J by 7 bases, leaving 13 bases between them. CDR3 sequence reads: CASSQAPRVGEAFF. CDR3 in DNA: TGCGCCAGCAGCCAAGCCCCCAGGGTGGGTGAAGCTTTCTTT.

The chain is built from TRBV5-1 and TRBJ2-1; TRBD2 matches at 11 bases. In germline, CDR1 is SGHRS, CDR2 YFSETQ. The CDR3 contains 14 residues. J was trimmed by 8 bases and V by 5 bases; bases with no gene match: 6. The CDR3 DNA reads as TGCGCCAGCAGTTCCCCGACTAGCGGGGATGAGCAGTTCTTC. This gives the protein CASSSPTSGDEQFF. Based on the CDR3 plus reference TRBV5-1 and TRBJ2-1, the full variable domain is KAGVTQTPRYLIKTRGQQVTLSCSPISGHRSVSWYQQTPGQGLQFLFEYFSETQRNKGNFPGRFSGRQFSNSRSEMNVSTLELGDSALYLCASSSPTSGDEQFFGPGTRLTVL.

A single count supports this clone. The chain links TRBV15 to TRBJ1-6; TRBD1 might be the D (5 bases). Germline values: CDR1 LNHNV, CDR2 YYDKDF (reference sequence). Trimming cost V 4 bases and J 7 bases, with 14 bases left between them. This CDR3 comprises 15 residues. This CDR3 is CATSTRAGRNSPLHF. The DNA of the CDR3 is TGTGCCACCAGCACCCGGGCAGGGCGAAATTCACCCCTCCACTTT.

This chain links TRBV27 with TRBJ1-1; D is undetermined. Trimming took off 2 bases at V and 2 bases at J, with 9 bases between the two ends. Germline V gene sequence: CDR1 MNHEY, CDR2 SMNVEV (reference sequence). The CDR3 is made up of 14 amino acids. The CDR3 loop is CASSLGRQNTEAFF. CDR3 in DNA: TGTGCCAGCAGTTTAGGCAGGCAAAACACTGAAGCTTTCTTT.

The chain carries TRBV11-1 and TRBJ1-1; D perhaps matches TRBD1 (6 bases). The ends were cut back, 5 bases at V and 2 bases at J, with 24 bases in the middle. Germline CDR1 is SGHAT and CDR2 is FQDESV (reference sequence). The CDR3 has 18 residues. The CDR3 coding sequence is TGTGCCAGCAGCCCACTCGGGGGGGGGCTAGGACCAAACACTGAAGCTTTCTTT. This codes for CASSPLGGGLGPNTEAFF.

The V call is TRBV2, the J call TRBJ1-2; tentatively, D is TRBD1 (6 bases). The length of the CDR3 is 14 residues. Trimming shortened V by 7 bases and J by 4 bases, and 16 bases separated the two germline ends. Germline V gene lookup returns CDR1 SNHLY and CDR2 FYNNEI. The CDR3 loop reads CASTRSGAGYGYTF. Written as DNA, the CDR3 is TGTGCCAGCACACGGTCAGGGGCAGGCTATGGCTACACCTTC.

V is TRBV27 and J is TRBJ1-2; maybe TRBD1 (5 bases). Trimming left V 2 bases short and J 4 bases short, with 14 bases between. The CDR3 extends over 15 amino acids. Germline CDR1 and CDR2: MNHEY and SMNVEV (reference sequence). The CDR3 DNA follows: TGTGCCAGCAGTTTAAGGTTTGACGGGGGCTATGGCTACACCTTC. Amino acid sequence: CASSLRFDGGYGYTF.

The chain links TRBV11-2 to TRBJ2-7, with TRBD1 as a possible D gene (5 bases). Germline V gene lookup returns CDR1 SGHAT and CDR2 FQNNGV. This CDR3 spans 16 amino acids. The V and J ends lost 1 base and 4 bases respectively, with 17 bases between them. The chain's CDR3 is CASSLVAGPVQYEQYV. The DNA of the CDR3 is TGTGCCAGCAGCTTAGTTGCAGGGCCGGTTCAATACGAGCAGTACGTC.

The genes are TRBV28 and TRBJ1-2, with TRBD1 as a possible D gene (5 bases). Deletions cut 2 bases from V and 4 bases from J, with 17 bases between. Looked up from germline, CDR1 is MDHEN and CDR2 is SYDVKM. The CDR3 loop spans 16 amino acids. The CDR3 loop is CASSLQPGGSGYGYTF. The CDR3 nucleotides read TGTGCCAGCAGTTTACAACCCGGGGGGAGTGGCTATGGCTACACCTTC.

This chain connects TRBV5-5 to TRBJ2-3; weak D call: TRBD1 (6 bases). Germline CDR1 reads SGHKS; CDR2 reads YYEKEE (reference sequence). The CDR3 spans 17 residues. Trimming removed 0 bases at V and 1 base at J, with 15 bases between. CDR3 sequence (DNA): TGTGCCAGCAGCTTGGGAACGGACAGTGAGGGCACAGATACGCAGTATTTT. Translating it yields CASSLGTDSEGTDTQYF.

The V and J genes are TRBV11-2 and TRBJ2-3; 10 bases are a match to TRBD2. From germline, CDR1 is SGHAT and CDR2 FQNNGV. The CDR3 has 16 residues. Germline trimming cut 3 bases from V and 2 bases from J; bases unmatched to any gene: 5. CDR3 in DNA: TGTGCCAGCAGCTTTCCACTAGCGGGATCCACAGATACGCAGTATTTT. This sequence encodes CASSFPLAGSTDTQYF.

The V gene is TRBV7-9, the J gene TRBJ2-1; possible D gene TRBD2, 5 bases. The germline V gene encodes CDR1 SEHNR and CDR2 FQNEAQ (reference sequence). The ends were cut back, 11 bases at V and 5 bases at J, with 10 bases in the middle. The CDR3 is made up of 11 amino acids. CDR3 loop: CAAEENNEQFF. In nucleotides, the CDR3 is TGTGCCGCGGAGGAGAACAATGAGCAGTTCTTC.

The CDR3 DNA reads TGCAGCGTTGGACAGGACACTGAAGCTTTCTTT. Residues: CSVGQDTEAFF. The J gene is TRBJ1-1, the V gene TRBV29-1; maybe TRBD1 (6 bases). CDR1 and CDR2 (germline): SQVTM, ANQGSEA. The CDR3 spans 11 residues. The V and J ends lost 4 bases and 3 bases respectively, with 6 bases between them. The full variable domain, completed using reference TRBV29-1 and TRBJ1-1, is SAVISQKPSRDICQRGTSLTIQCQVDSQVTMMFWYRQQPGQSLTLIATANQGSEATYESGFVIDKFPISRPNLTFSTLTVSNMSPEDSSIYLCSVGQDTEAFFGQGTRLTVV.

The chain combines TRBV28 with TRBJ2-3; 7 bases align to TRBD1. The CDR3 spans 14 residues. V trimming: 5 bases; J trimming: 5 bases; junction bases outside the gene matches: 7. In germline, CDR1 is MDHEN, CDR2 SYDVKM. CDR3 sequence reads: CASSVTGPLDTQYF. The CDR3 DNA is TGTGCCAGCAGTGTGACAGGGCCCCTAGATACGCAGTATTTT. The full variable domain, rest sourced from reference TRBV28 and TRBJ2-3, is DVKVTQSSRYLVKRTGEKVFLECVQDMDHENMFWYRQDPGLGLRLIYFSYDVKMKEKGDIPEGYSVSREKKERFSLILESASTNQTSMYLCASSVTGPLDTQYFGPGTRLTVL.

The gene calls are TRBV9 and TRBJ2-5, with 14 bases that match TRBD2. Germline V CDR1 and CDR2: SGDLS, YYNGEE. V lost 3 bases, J lost 1 base, and 17 bases stayed unmatched. The CDR3 has 21 residues. CDR3 amino acids: CASSERAPGTSGSAFQETQYF. The DNA of the CDR3 is TGTGCCAGCAGCGAAAGAGCCCCCGGGACTAGCGGGAGTGCCTTCCAAGAGACCCAGTACTTC.

The V gene is TRBV6-6, the J gene TRBJ1-1, with TRBD1 as a possible D gene (5 bases). Germline V gives CDR1 MNHNY, CDR2 SVGAGI (reference sequence). The CDR3 loop spans 13 amino acids. Trimming took 8 bases from V and 5 from J, leaving 15 bases between them. The CDR3: CASSSGRRTEAFF. CDR3 DNA: TGTGCCAGCTCGTCAGGGAGGAGGACTGAAGCTTTCTTT.

V and J are TRBV28 and TRBJ1-1; perhaps TRBD1 as D (5 bases). This CDR3 has 13 residues. The V gene's germline CDR1 is MDHEN and CDR2 SYDVKM. Trimming removed 8 bases at V and 4 bases at J, with 14 bases between. CDR3 loop: CASGLLGGTEAFF. The CDR3 DNA reads as TGTGCCAGCGGGTTGCTGGGGGGCACTGAAGCTTTCTTT.

This sequence joins TRBV4-1 and TRBJ2-7, with D possibly TRBD2 on 5 matching bases. Germline loops: CDR1 MGHRA, CDR2 YSYEKL. This CDR3 region has 12 residues. V shed 8 bases and J shed 0 bases, with 8 bases lying between them. DNA for the CDR3: TGCGCCAGCCGCCGGGACTCCTACGAGCAGTACGTC. Its translation is CASRRDSYEQYV.

This rearrangement joins TRBV28 to TRBJ1-5; D not certain. Germline CDR1 reads MDHEN; CDR2 reads SYDVKM. The V end lost 3 bases, the J end lost 7 bases, and 16 bases lay between the germline ends. The CDR3 runs 15 residues. Here the CDR3 reads CASSFEPGQWQPQHF. In nucleotides, the CDR3 is TGTGCCAGCAGTTTTGAGCCAGGTCAGTGGCAGCCCCAGCATTTT.

The chain couples TRBV7-9 to TRBJ2-1; TRBD2 matches 8 bases. The V gene end was trimmed by 5 bases and the J gene end by 5 bases; junction bases not matched to a gene: 8. The CDR3 has 15 residues. Germline CDR1 SEHNR, CDR2 FQNEAQ (reference sequence). The CDR3 DNA reads as TGTGCCAGCAGCCCTACGGGGGGGCGGGACAATGAGCAGTTCTTC. As protein: CASSPTGGRDNEQFF.

The chain couples TRBV28 to TRBJ1-1; D unresolved. From germline, CDR1 is MDHEN and CDR2 SYDVKM. The CDR3 has 14 amino acids. The V and J ends lost 2 bases and 2 bases respectively, with 9 bases between them. Here the CDR3 reads CASSLVQINTEAFF. The CDR3 nucleotides read TGTGCCAGCAGTTTAGTACAGATCAACACTGAAGCTTTCTTT.

The chain joins TRBV27 to TRBJ2-7, with unresolved D. Germline lookup yields CDR1 MNHEY and CDR2 SMNVEV (reference sequence). The CDR3 spans 13 residues. The V end was cut by 3 bases, the J end by 6 bases, with 12 bases between. The CDR3 DNA reads TGTGCCAGCAGTTTGGCAGGTCAAGGCGAGCAGTACTTC. Protein: CASSLAGQGEQYF.

The rearrangement links TRBV27 to TRBJ2-7; 7 bases are a match to TRBD2. Trimming at V came to 2 bases and at J to 3 bases, leaving 1 base not matched to a gene. There are 13 residues in the CDR3. Germline V gene sequence: CDR1 MNHEY, CDR2 SMNVEV (reference sequence). The CDR3 region is CASSLGRDYEQYV. The CDR3 DNA sequence: TGTGCCAGCAGTTTAGGGAGGGACTACGAGCAGTACGTC.

The rearrangement links TRBV11-2 to TRBJ1-1; D gene uncertain. Germline CDR1 SGHAT, CDR2 FQNNGV. With 2 bases removed from V and 6 bases from J, the gap between germline ends came to 13 bases. The CDR3 runs to 14 residues. The CDR3 region has the DNA TGTGCCAGCAGCTTAAGTTATGTAGTCGCTGAAGCTTTCTTT. Translation: CASSLSYVVAEAFF.

The V call is TRBV27, the J call TRBJ1-6; 8 bases fit TRBD1. In germline, CDR1 is MNHEY, CDR2 SMNVEV (reference sequence). CDR3 size: 14 residues. V trimming: 3 bases; J trimming: 10 bases; junction bases outside the gene matches: 5. CDR3 DNA sequence: TGTGCCAGCAGTTTCGGACAGGGTGGATCACCCCTCCACTTT. Translation: CASSFGQGGSPLHF.

The chain links TRBV4-2 to TRBJ2-4, with no clear D. Trimming removed 0 bases from V and 0 bases from J, with 21 bases in between. From germline, CDR1 is LGHNA and CDR2 YNFKEQ. The length of the CDR3 is 20 residues. The CDR3 DNA sequence: TGTGCCAGCAGCCAAGAGTTATTGGGCCCTGACAACCTAGCCAAAAACATTCAGTACTTC. Amino acids: CASSQELLGPDNLAKNIQYF.